The 4 T cell receptor beta chains below all came from one sample that was sequenced in a study of blood T cell repertoires in COVID-19. Some clones are missing from TCRdb's copy, which holds only in-frame ones; the method was immunoSEQ multiplex PCR. The sample yields more than 120,000 clones, approximately 81% seen once. Sequenced sample: peripheral blood. These receptors all stem from a human donor with acute or convalescent COVID-19. The donor label of this sample is uncertain.

The CDR3 region has the DNA TGTGCCAGCAGCGTCCCTCGGGGAAGTGCCGGGACTAGCGGGTCTCACACCGGGGAGCTGTTTTTT. Residues: CASSVPRGSAGTSGSHTGELFF. The J gene is TRBJ2-2, the V gene TRBV9; 12 positions match TRBD2. CDR3 size: 22 residues. Germline V gene lookup returns CDR1 SGDLS and CDR2 YYNGEE. The V and J ends lost 2 bases and 3 bases, in that order; junction bases with no gene match: 20.

The chain combines TRBV29-1 with TRBJ1-5; the match to TRBD1 covers 8 bases. V shed 4 bases and J 9 bases; nucleotides not matched to a gene: 11. This CDR3 spans 14 amino acids. The germline V gene encodes CDR1 SQVTM and CDR2 ANQGSEA. The CDR3 protein is CSVVDSSGGRPQHF. The CDR3 nucleotides are TGCAGCGTTGTAGATTCGTCAGGGGGCAGGCCCCAGCATTTT.

The genes are TRBV7-8 and TRBJ2-5; D may be TRBD1 (6 bases). Germline CDR1 SGHVS, CDR2 FQNEAQ. The CDR3 consists of 16 residues. V was cut by 1 base and J by 1 base, with 13 bases left in between. CDR3 in DNA: TGTGCCAGCAGCTTAGGGGTCAGGGACACCCAAGAGACCCAGTACTTC. Translation gives CASSLGVRDTQETQYF.

This chain joins TRBV28 and TRBJ1-4, with TRBD1 matching 8 bases. Looked up from germline, CDR1 is MDHEN and CDR2 is SYDVKM. The CDR3 loop spans 16 amino acids. The V gene end was trimmed by 7 bases and the J gene end by 2 bases; junction bases not matched to a gene: 9. The CDR3 nucleotides are TGTGCCAGCATCCCAAACAGGGGGTTTACTAATGAAAAACTGTTTTTT. This codes for CASIPNRGFTNEKLFF.